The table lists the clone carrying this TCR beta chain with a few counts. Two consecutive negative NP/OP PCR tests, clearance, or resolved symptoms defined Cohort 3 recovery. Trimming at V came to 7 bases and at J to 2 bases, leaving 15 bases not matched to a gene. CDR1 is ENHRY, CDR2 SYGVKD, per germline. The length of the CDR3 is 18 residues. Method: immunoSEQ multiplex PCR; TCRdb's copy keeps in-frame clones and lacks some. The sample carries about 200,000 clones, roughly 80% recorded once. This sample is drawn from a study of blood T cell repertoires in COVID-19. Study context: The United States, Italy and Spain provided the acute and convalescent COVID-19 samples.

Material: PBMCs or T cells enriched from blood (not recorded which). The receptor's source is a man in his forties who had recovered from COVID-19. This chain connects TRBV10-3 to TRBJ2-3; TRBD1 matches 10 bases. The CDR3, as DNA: TGTGCCATCACCGCAGACAGGGGGCGATTCCATATCACAGATACGCAGTATTTT. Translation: CAITADRGRFHITDTQYF.